Listed below are T cell receptor beta chains from one sample, sequenced in a study of shared clonotypes between healthy human individuals. Here immunoSEQ multiplex PCR was the method, and the copy in TCRdb shows in-frame clones only, minus some. Altogether 400,000 to 500,000 clones are present, about three quarters being singletons, with the ten largest covering roughly 13%. Material for sequencing was PBMCs. These receptors all stem from a woman between 40 and 55 years old in good health. Some clones in this sample may be carry-over from other donors' samples. Each CDR3 is given with its conserved first and last residue. Each record gives: V gene, CDR3 protein.

>TRBV9
CASSETSGAYEQYF
>TRBV5-4
CASSSPYSGSTSTGELFF
>TRBV7-8
CASSRGLGTAGELFF
>TRBV10-1
CASSRQVGETQYF
>TRBV7-9
CASSATSIGELFF
>TRBV7-3
CASSPTARGETQYF
>TRBV19
CASSAGLAGDTGELFF
>TRBV19
CASSLRGNPYEQYF
>TRBV21-1
CASSKELREYYGYTF
>TRBV6-1
CASSEGGGMGEKLFF
>TRBV29-1
CSVVRTGDHYEQYF
>TRBV2
CASRADRGSEAFF
>TRBV30
CAWRLGGEKLFF
>TRBV5-1
CASSLGGQHSNQPQHF
>TRBV4-2
CASSQDRGAGNTIYF
>TRBV4-1
CASSQDRTSGSSYNEQFF
>TRBV2
CASSEVRGTAEAFF
>TRBV29-1
CSVEGLAGGPNEQYF
>TRBV28
CASSDRVYGYTF
>TRBV5-5
CASSFSGGEEGTQYF
>TRBV27
CASSLGWGRMNTEAFF
>TRBV4-1
CASSQVAMMEDTQYF
>TRBV10-3
CAISETGLFEQYF
>TRBV5-1
CASSDPGGNTEAFF
>TRBV6-5
CASTRSDTQYF
>TRBV30
CAWTPRMNTEAFF
>TRBV7-9
CASSHRTSGRFGETQYF
>TRBV6-1
CASSEGTGGAYEQYF
>TRBV7-7
CASSLSEWGEQFF
>TRBV6-5
CASRRTGYNTGELFF
>TRBV5-1
CASRRGENTGELFF
>TRBV5-1
CASSLQDRGHYNEQFF
>TRBV20-1
CSARLAYEQFF
>TRBV7-9
CASSLLQVSYNEQFF
>TRBV7-3
CASSLLGGPGDTEAFF
>TRBV15
CATSRTSILYGYTF
>TRBV7-2
CASSLGQGGPYEQYF
>TRBV7-2
CASSLAVYHRDRVASGANVLTF
>TRBV29-1
CSVDGAVEQYF
>TRBV9
CASSVGGRGLGELFF
>TRBV5-1
CASSLGAETNEQFF
>TRBV21-1
CASSGLADISYEQYF
>TRBV5-6
CASSYGTGAYEQYF
>TRBV6-1
CASSDSGTVADTQYF
>TRBV2
CASSEAFGDRGPNEKLFF
>TRBV15
CATSRDVARVRGTQYF
>TRBV5-1
CASSLTSGGFGNEQFF
>TRBV10-3
CATRGPQNTGELFF
>TRBV5-4
CASSLAGSDSYEQYF
>TRBV7-3
CASSLSGTVGNTEAFF
>TRBV5-4
CASSLYQGDNEQFF
>TRBV19
CASSMTPRRGQGYTF
>TRBV18
CASSLSSNQPQHF
>TRBV11-2
CASSAYNEQFF
>TRBV19
CASSPGTSSHNEQFF
>TRBV4-2
CASSQDVLAGGGEQYF
>TRBV7-9
CASSPGTAYTGELFF
>TRBV11-1
CASSPRSGRIYEQYF
>TRBV28
CASSFGRGPVEKLFF
>TRBV7-2
CASSLPGLAPHTQYF